This T cell receptor beta chain came from a study of blood T cells in healthy people across ages (dated by TCRdb to between 2015 and 2017). Concerning the study at large: In model experiments, template switching captured about one uniquely barcoded TCR beta cDNA molecule for every two T cells. The study measured age-related changes in TCR beta repertoire diversity using deep sequencing normalized with unique cDNA molecular identifiers. Four age groups were formed from the donors: young (average roughly 16 years), middle-aged (around 37), aged (about 68) and long-lived (about 75). To avoid experimental bias, donors of different ages were spread randomly across the sequencing lanes. The study analyzed two additional independent replicas of 1 million unique cDNA reads from the same blood draw for two donors, one aged 18 to 30 and one aged 80 or older.

The donors were a few dozen Caucasian individuals from Russia, aged roughly 6 to 100 years, who were systemically healthy. About 9.8 milliliters of peripheral blood were drawn from each donor into EDTA-treated Vacutainer tubes. Ficoll-Paque density-gradient centrifugation was used to isolate PBMCs, with at least 6 million per sample. Trizol reagent was used to extract total RNA from the PBMCs, yielding at least 5.5 micrograms per sample. Naive CD45RAhigh/CD27high T cell percentages were measured by flow cytometry on a PBMC aliquot from every donor. The investigation overall reported the following: Conclusive comparison of naive and antigen-experienced compartments was prevented by the profiling of bulk unsorted PBMCs. Compared with the aged group, more naive CD4+ T cells, fewer expanded clones and increased TCR diversity were shown by the long-lived group, suggesting age selection. There was a strong correlation between observed TCR beta diversity and the percentage of naive T cells measured by flow cytometry. Because the CMV infection status of the donors was unknown, age-related changes in expanded clonotypes may potentially have been confounded. Estimates of total diversity based on one million sequenced T cells were regarded as lower bounds and as underestimates. Observed TCR beta diversity per million T cells fell roughly linearly with age, and a significant reduction was already apparent by age approximately 41.

Libraries came from 5' RACE. Sequenced on an Illumina HiSeq 2500. A second PCR of roughly 7 to 11 cycles was performed with a sample-barcoded 5' primer and a J-beta primer mix. A unique molecular identifier was introduced onto each TCR beta cDNA molecule by a template-switch 5' adaptor carrying 12 random nucleotides. At least 3 million CDR3-containing paired-end reads were obtained from each sample. All of the RNA was converted into first-strand cDNA using the Mint cDNA synthesis kit, with a TRBC-specific oligonucleotide serving as the primer. Following uracil-DNA glycosylase treatment, all cDNA underwent a first 18-cycle PCR with the universal primers M1SS and BC2_uni_R. The authors processed their data as follows. For normalization, 1 million high-quality reads were randomly selected from each sample, with every read carrying a distinct molecular identifier. Reads with shared molecular identifiers were discarded instead of being binned into consensus sequences. MiTCR, set to a Q25 quality threshold and the strictest error-elimination algorithm, was used for CDR3 identification, clonotype clustering and error correction. A nonparametric unseen species model with Euler transformation was used to estimate lower-bound total TCR beta diversity. TCRdb ran its own pipeline on the public reads, namely fastp trimming at Q25 and MiXCR clone calling, and kept in-frame beta chains. Identical CDR3 proteins give one entry, which carries the most common genes and DNA. The authors' filters were not applied to this entry. Within this sample are about 570,000 distinct CDR3 sequences, with 25% to 30% of them counted one time only. The top ten hold roughly 20% of the sample.

The cysteine opens and the phenylalanine closes a CDR3 of 16 amino acids. Left in the record is the CDR3 DNA by itself, 48 bases read in frame from the first base. The CDR1 and CDR2 encoded by the germline V gene are SGDLS and YYNGEE. This clonotype was seen a handful of times. This clone's antigen is unknown. There are no base qualities to consult, and no much larger clone falls within one base. Recombination connected TRBV9 to TRBJ2-5; the D segment cannot be called with confidence. The end of the DNA is better explained by TRBJ2-7, so the J call may be wrong. The sequence was obtained from a woman between 65 and 79 years old in good health. Sequenced input: blood. The nucleotide sequence reads as follows: TGTGCCAGCAACGGAAACGGTTTAGGACCTCAGAACGAGCAGTACTTC. Its protein product is CASNGNGLGPQNEQYF.